This T cell receptor beta chain came from a study of shared clonotypes between healthy human individuals. General observations from the study: With four donors compared, 4.5% to 6.5% of naive CD4 clonotypes were shared. Generally, naive subsets (rather than memory subsets) showed larger estimated richness.

Donors were healthy HIV-negative adults without recent acute infections or vaccinations. Trimming cost V 3 bases and J 1 base, with 6 bases left between them. The germline V gene encodes CDR1 MNHEY and CDR2 SMNVEV (reference sequence). The CDR3 loop spans 13 amino acids. Method: immunoSEQ multiplex PCR; TCRdb's copy keeps in-frame clones and lacks some. This sample has under 2,500,000 clones, with 90% to 96% found just once. Details on this clone: Antigen: not known. Other DNA sequences in the same sample also yield this CDR3.

The rearrangement uses TRBV27 and TRBJ1-1; unclear D gene. The receptor's source is a man aged 18 to 29 in good health. Sequencing was done on a sample of naive CD4+ T cells sorted from blood. Subset reported: CD45RA+ positively selected. As DNA, the CDR3 is TGTGCCAGCAGTTTTGGGCCGAACACTGAAGCTTTCTTT. This encodes CASSFGPNTEAFF.